These T cell receptor beta chains were read from a single sample in a study of T-cell memory formation after mild COVID-19. TCRdb itself ran the 5' RACE reads through MiXCR, one entry per CDR3 protein. This sample has about 110,000 distinct CDR3 sequences, with approximately 17% found just once. The source material was PBMCs or a T cell subset sorted from them (not recorded which). These receptors were taken from an adult woman who had mild COVID-19 (a few samples of this study predate the infection). Cell type and time point are not known. Both conserved end residues are part of each CDR3. The D gene is left open where the match is weak. Not every row has a clone size; where given, it reads once, few, many or a size class.

>TRBD2|few|TRBV9|TRBJ2-3
CASSVVGLADTDTQYF
TGTGCCAGCAGCGTGGTAGGTCTAGCGGACACAGATACGCAGTATTTT
>NA|NA|TRBV27|TRBJ1-5
CASRIRGSNQPQHF
TGTGCCAGCAGAATCAGGGGTAGCAATCAGCCCCAGCATTTT
>NA|few|TRBV6-2/TRBV6-3|TRBJ2-3
CASSLPGTQPSSTDTQYF
TGTGCCAGCAGCCTGCCGGGGACTCAACCTTCTAGCACAGATACGCAGTATTTT
>NA|NA|TRBV7-6|TRBJ1-1
CASSPGKNTEAFF
TGTGCCAGCAGTCCCGGGAAAAACACTGAAGCTTTCTTT
>NA|NA|TRBV29-1|TRBJ1-2
CSVDQGDGYTF
TGCAGCGTTGATCAGGGAGATGGCTACACCTTC
>NA|many|TRBV20-1|TRBJ2-7
CSARDGGGTEAYEQYF
TGCAGTGCTAGAGATGGGGGCGGGACGGAGGCCTACGAGCAGTACTTC
>NA|NA|TRBV24-1|TRBJ2-1
CATSPPRRGNSEQFF
TGTGCCACCAGTCCTCCCCGCCGGGGGAATAGTGAGCAGTTCTTC
>NA|NA|TRBV5-4|TRBJ1-1
CASSRTIGTEAFF
TGTGCCAGCAGCAGGACAATCGGCACTGAAGCTTTCTTT
>NA|few|TRBV4-1|TRBJ2-3
CASSQDGIPDTQYF
TGCGCCAGCAGCCAAGATGGGATCCCAGATACGCAGTATTTT
>TRBD2|few|TRBV7-3|TRBJ2-1
CASSWLAGGFNEQFF
TGTGCCAGCAGCTGGCTAGCGGGGGGTTTCAATGAGCAGTTCTTC
>TRBD2|few|TRBV12-3/TRBV12-4|TRBJ2-3
CASSFSSGEDTQYF
TGTGCCAGCAGTTTCTCTAGCGGGGAAGATACGCAGTATTTT
>TRBD1|few|TRBV12-3/TRBV12-4|TRBJ2-7
CASSWTGPTYEQYF
TGTGCCAGCAGTTGGACAGGACCTACCTACGAGCAGTACTTC
>TRBD1|few|TRBV29-1|TRBJ1-3
CSVPDRESGNTIYF
TGCAGCGTTCCGGACAGGGAAAGTGGAAACACCATATATTTT
>NA|NA|TRBV30|TRBJ1-5
CAWSLRVNNQPQHF
TGTGCCTGGAGTCTCCGGGTTAACAATCAGCCCCAGCATTTT
>NA|few|TRBV5-6|TRBJ1-2
CASSPGTGNYGYTF
TGTGCCAGCAGCCCAGGTACCGGGAACTATGGCTACACCTTC
>NA|few|TRBV4-1|TRBJ1-5
CASSEGGLSNQPQHF
TGCGCCAGCTCGGAGGGGGGATTGAGCAATCAGCCCCAGCATTTT
>TRBD1|NA|TRBV5-1|TRBJ2-5
CASSFGTGATETQYF
TGCGCCAGCAGCTTCGGGACAGGGGCCACGGAGACCCAGTACTTC
>NA|NA|TRBV11-2|TRBJ1-5
CASSLEGQPQHF
TGTGCCAGCAGCTTAGAAGGTCAGCCCCAGCATTTT
>TRBD2|NA|TRBV20-1|TRBJ2-3
CSAIRTSGDTDTQYF
TGCAGTGCTATCCGGACTAGCGGCGACACAGATACGCAGTATTTT
>TRBD2|NA|TRBV20-1|TRBJ2-1
CSAPGSYGTSNSNEQFF
TGCAGTGCTCCGGGGTCCTACGGGACTAGCAACTCCAATGAGCAGTTCTTC
>NA|few|TRBV7-9|TRBJ2-1
CASPPPGGVYNEQFF
TGTGCCAGTCCCCCTCCGGGGGGCGTCTACAATGAGCAGTTCTTC
>NA|few|TRBV4-1|TRBJ2-7
CASSSRDSAILEQYF
TGCGCCAGCAGCTCCCGGGACTCAGCAATTCTCGAGCAGTACTTC
>NA|NA|TRBV7-2|TRBJ2-1
CAASPGGLLDEQFF
TGTGCCGCTTCGCCGGGGGGCCTCTTAGATGAGCAGTTCTTC
>TRBD1|NA|TRBV5-1|TRBJ1-1
CASSWGQYVTEAFF
TGCGCCAGCAGCTGGGGACAGTATGTAACTGAAGCTTTCTTT
>NA|NA|TRBV12-3/TRBV12-4|TRBJ1-1
CASSSGLPEAFF
TGTGCCAGCAGTTCGGGCTTACCTGAAGCTTTCTTT
>NA|few|TRBV7-8|TRBJ2-7
CASSLGARAYEQYF
TGTGCCAGCAGCTTAGGAGCCAGGGCCTACGAGCAGTACTTC
>NA|NA|TRBV24-1|TRBJ2-1
CATSVRTGDNEQFF
TGTGCCACCAGTGTCCGGACTGGAGACAATGAGCAGTTCTTC
>TRBD2|NA|TRBV20-1|TRBJ2-1
CSARGPRGGLYNEQFF
TGCAGTGCTAGAGGACCGCGGGGGGGCCTTTATAATGAGCAGTTCTTC
>NA|NA|TRBV4-1|TRBJ1-1
CASSQTSGHPITEAFF
TGCGCCAGCAGCCAAACGTCGGGACACCCTATAACTGAAGCTTTCTTT